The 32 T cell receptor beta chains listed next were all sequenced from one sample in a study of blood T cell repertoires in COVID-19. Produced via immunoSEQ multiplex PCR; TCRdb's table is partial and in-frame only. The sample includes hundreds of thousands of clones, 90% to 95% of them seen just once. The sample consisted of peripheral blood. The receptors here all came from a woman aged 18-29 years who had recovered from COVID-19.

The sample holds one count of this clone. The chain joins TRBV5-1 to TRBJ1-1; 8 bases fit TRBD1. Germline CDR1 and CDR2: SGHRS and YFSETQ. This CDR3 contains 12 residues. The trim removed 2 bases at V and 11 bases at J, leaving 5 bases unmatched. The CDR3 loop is CASSFGQGVAFF. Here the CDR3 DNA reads TGCGCCAGCAGCTTTGGACAGGGCGTTGCTTTCTTT.

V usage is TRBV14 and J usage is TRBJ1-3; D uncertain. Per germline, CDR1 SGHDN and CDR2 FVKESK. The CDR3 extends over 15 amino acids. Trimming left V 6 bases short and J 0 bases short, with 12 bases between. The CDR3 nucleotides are TGTGCCAGCAGTCTAGACGTACTCTCTGGAAACACCATATATTTT. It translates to CASSLDVLSGNTIYF.

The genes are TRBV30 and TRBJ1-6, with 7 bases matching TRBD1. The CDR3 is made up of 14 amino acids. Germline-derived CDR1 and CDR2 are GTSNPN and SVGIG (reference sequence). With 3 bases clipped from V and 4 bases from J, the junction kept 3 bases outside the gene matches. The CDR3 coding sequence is TGTGCCTGGAGCCCGGGACAGTATAATTCACCCCTCCACTTT. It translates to CAWSPGQYNSPLHF.

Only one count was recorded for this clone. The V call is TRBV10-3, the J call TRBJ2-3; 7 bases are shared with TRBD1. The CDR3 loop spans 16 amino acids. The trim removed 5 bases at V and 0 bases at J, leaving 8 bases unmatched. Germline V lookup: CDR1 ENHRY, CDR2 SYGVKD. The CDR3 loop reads CAISSGTAISTDTQYF. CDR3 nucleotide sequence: TGTGCCATCAGTTCTGGGACAGCCATAAGCACAGATACGCAGTATTTT.

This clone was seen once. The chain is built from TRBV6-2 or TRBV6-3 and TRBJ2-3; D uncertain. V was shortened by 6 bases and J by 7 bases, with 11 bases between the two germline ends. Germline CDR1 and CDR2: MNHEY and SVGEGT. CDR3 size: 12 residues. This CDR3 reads CASSRRVNTQYF. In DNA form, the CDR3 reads TGTGCCAGCAGCCGCCGGGTGAATACGCAGTATTTT.

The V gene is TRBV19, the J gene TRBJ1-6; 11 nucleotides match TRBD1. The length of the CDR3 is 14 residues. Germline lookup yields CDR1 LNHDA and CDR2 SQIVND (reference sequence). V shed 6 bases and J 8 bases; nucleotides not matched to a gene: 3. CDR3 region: CASSLDRGHSPLHF. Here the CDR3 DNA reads TGTGCCAGTAGCCTGGACAGGGGGCATTCACCCCTCCACTTT.

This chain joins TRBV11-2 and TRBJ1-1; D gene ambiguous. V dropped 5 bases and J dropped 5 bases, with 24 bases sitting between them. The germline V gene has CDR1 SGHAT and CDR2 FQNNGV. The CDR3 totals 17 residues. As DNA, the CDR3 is TGTGCCAGCAGCCGCCGAAGCCCCGTGAGGGCGAATACTGAAGCTTTCTTT. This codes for CASSRRSPVRANTEAFF. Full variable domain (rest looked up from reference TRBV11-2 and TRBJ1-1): EAGVAQSPRYKIIEKRQSVAFWCNPISGHATLYWYQQILGQGPKLLIQFQNNGVVDDSQLPKDRFSAERLKGVDSTLKIQPAKLEDSAVYLCASSRRSPVRANTEAFFGQGTRLTVV.

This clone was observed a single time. The CDR3 sequence is CASRATGATYEQYV. The CDR3 region has the DNA TGTGCCAGCAGGGCGACAGGGGCCACCTACGAGCAGTACGTC. The V and J genes are TRBV6-5 and TRBJ2-7; 8 bases fit TRBD1. The V segment lost 6 bases and the J segment 2 bases; nucleotides outside the gene matches: 6. Germline V gene sequence: CDR1 MNHEY, CDR2 SVGAGI. The CDR3 has 14 amino acids.

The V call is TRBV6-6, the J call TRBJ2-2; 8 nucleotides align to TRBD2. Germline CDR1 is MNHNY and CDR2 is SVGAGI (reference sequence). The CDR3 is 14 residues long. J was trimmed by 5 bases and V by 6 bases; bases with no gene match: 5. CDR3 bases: TGTGCCAGCAGGGTAGCGGGAACGACCGGGGAGCTGTTTTTT. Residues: CASRVAGTTGELFF.

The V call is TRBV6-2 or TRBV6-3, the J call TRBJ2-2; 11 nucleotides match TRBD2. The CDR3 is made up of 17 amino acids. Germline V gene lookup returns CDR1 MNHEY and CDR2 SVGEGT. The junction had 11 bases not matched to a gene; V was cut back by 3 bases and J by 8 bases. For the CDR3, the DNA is TGTGCCAGCAGTTATGATACTAGCGGGAGCCTTTTTGGGGAGCTGTTTTTT. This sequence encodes CASSYDTSGSLFGELFF.

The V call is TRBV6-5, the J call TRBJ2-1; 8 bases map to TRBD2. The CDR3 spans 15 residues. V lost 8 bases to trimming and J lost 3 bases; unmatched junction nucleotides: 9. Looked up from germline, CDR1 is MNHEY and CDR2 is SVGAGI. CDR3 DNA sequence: TGTGCCAGCGCCCTAGCGGGCCTGGACTACAATGAGCAGTTCTTC. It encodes CASALAGLDYNEQFF.

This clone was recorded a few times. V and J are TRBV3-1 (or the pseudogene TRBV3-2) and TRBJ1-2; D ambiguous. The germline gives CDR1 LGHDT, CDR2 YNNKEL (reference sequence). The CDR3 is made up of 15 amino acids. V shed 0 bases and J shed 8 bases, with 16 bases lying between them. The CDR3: CASSQDNGGLEGYTF. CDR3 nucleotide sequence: TGTGCCAGCAGCCAAGACAACGGAGGGCTGGAAGGCTACACCTTC.

CDR3 in amino acids: CASSKAPRGRCYEQYV. CDR3 nucleotides: TGTGCCAGCAGCAAAGCTCCGCGCGGGAGATGTTACGAGCAGTACGTC. The chain joins TRBV21-1 to TRBJ2-7; TRBD2 was called by the table and not checked on the DNA. TRBV21-1 is a known pseudogene. The CDR3 length is 16 residues.

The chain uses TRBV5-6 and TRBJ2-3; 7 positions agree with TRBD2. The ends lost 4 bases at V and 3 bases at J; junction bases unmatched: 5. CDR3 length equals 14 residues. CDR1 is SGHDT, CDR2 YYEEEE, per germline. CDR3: CASSAGGGTDTQYF. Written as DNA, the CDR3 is TGTGCCAGCAGCGCCGGGGGAGGGACAGATACGCAGTATTTT. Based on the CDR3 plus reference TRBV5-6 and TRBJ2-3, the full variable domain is DAGVTQSPTHLIKTRGQQVTLRCSPKSGHDTVSWYQQALGQGPQFIFQYYEEEERQRGNFPDRFSGHQFPNYSSELNVNALLLGDSALYLCASSAGGGTDTQYFGPGTRLTVL.

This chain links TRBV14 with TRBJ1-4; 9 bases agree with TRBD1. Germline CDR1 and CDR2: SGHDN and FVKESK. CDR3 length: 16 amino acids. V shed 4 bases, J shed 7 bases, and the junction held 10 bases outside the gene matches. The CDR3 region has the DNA TGTGCCAGCAGCCCAAATTACAGGGGGCTACGTGAAAAACTGTTTTTT. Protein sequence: CASSPNYRGLREKLFF.

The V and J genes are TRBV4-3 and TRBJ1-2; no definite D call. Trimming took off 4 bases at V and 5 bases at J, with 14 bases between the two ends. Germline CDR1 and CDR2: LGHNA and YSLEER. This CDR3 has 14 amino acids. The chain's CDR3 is CASSPQKYLYGYTF. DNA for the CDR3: TGCGCCAGCAGCCCTCAGAAGTATTTGTATGGCTACACCTTC.

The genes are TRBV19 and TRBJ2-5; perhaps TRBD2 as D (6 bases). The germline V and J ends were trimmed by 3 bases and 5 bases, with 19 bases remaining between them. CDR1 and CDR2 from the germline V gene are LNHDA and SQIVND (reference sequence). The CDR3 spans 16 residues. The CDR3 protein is CASSIRGPRRGETQYF. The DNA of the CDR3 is TGTGCCAGTAGTATCCGAGGGCCCCGACGGGGGGAGACCCAGTACTTC.

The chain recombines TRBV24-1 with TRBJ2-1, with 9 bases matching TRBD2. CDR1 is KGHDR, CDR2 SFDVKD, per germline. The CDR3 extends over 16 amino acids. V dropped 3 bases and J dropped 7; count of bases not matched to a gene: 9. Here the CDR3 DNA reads TGTGCCACCAGTGATCCCGGGACTAGCTCGGGTAATGAGCAGTTCTTC. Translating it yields CATSDPGTSSGNEQFF.

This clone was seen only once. As DNA, the CDR3 is TGTGCCATCAGTGAGTCCCGGGACAGCAGCGTCGGAAACACCATATATTTT. Encoded protein: CAISESRDSSVGNTIYF. The chain carries TRBV10-3 and TRBJ1-3, with 7 bases matching TRBD1. The CDR3 is 17 amino acids. Germline V gene sequence: CDR1 ENHRY, CDR2 SYGVKD. The V gene end was trimmed by 0 bases and the J gene end by 4 bases; junction bases not matched to a gene: 9.

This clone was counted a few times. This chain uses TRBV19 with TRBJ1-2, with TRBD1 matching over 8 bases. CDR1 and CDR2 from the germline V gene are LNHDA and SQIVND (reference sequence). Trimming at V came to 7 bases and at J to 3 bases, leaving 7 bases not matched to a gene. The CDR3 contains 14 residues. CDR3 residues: CASNPGQAHYGYTF. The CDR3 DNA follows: TGTGCCAGTAACCCGGGACAGGCCCACTATGGCTACACCTTC.

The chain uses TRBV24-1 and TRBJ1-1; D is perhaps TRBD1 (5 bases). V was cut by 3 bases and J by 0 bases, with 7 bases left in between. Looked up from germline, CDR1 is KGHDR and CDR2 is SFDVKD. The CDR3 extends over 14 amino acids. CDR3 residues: CATSDGGVNTEAFF. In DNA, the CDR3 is TGTGCCACCAGTGATGGGGGGGTGAACACTGAAGCTTTCTTT.

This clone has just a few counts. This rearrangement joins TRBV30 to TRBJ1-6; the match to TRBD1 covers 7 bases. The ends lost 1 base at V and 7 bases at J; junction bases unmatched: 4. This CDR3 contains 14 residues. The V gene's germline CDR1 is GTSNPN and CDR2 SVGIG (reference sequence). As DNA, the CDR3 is TGTGCCTGGAGTGCCGGACAGGCCAATTCACCCCTCCACTTT. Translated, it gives CAWSAGQANSPLHF.

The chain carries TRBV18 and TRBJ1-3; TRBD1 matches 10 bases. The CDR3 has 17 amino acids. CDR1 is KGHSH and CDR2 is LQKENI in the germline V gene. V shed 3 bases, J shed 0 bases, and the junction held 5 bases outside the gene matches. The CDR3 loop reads CASSPTGTGDSGNTIYF. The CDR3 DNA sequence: TGTGCCAGCTCACCGACCGGGACAGGGGACTCTGGAAACACCATATATTTT.

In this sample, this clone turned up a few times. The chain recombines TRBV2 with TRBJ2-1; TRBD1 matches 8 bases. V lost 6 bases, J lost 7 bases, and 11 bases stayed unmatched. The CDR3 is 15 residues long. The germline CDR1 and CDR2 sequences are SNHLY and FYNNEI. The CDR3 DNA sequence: TGTGCCAGCAGGCCCGACAGGGGAAGGTGGAATGAGCAGTTCTTC. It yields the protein CASRPDRGRWNEQFF.

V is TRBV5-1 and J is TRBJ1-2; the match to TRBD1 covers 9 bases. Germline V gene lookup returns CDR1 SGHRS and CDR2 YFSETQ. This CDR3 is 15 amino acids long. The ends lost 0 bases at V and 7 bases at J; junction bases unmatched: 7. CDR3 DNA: TGCGCCAGCAGCTTGGCCCAGGACAGGGGTTCTGGCTACACCTTC. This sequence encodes CASSLAQDRGSGYTF.

Here the CDR3 DNA reads TGTGCCAGCAGCTTAATTGTGTCCGACACCGGGGAGCTGTTTTTT. Residues: CASSLIVSDTGELFF. This chain connects TRBV7-2 to TRBJ2-2; no clear D. The ends were cut back, 2 bases at V and 3 bases at J, with 10 bases in the middle. Looked up from germline, CDR1 is SGHTA and CDR2 is FQGNSA. The CDR3 runs 15 residues.

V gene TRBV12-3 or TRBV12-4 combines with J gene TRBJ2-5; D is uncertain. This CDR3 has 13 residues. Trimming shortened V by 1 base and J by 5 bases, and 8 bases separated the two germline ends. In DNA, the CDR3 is TGTGCCAGCAGTTTAGATCCCGTGGAGACCCAGTACTTC. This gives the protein CASSLDPVETQYF.

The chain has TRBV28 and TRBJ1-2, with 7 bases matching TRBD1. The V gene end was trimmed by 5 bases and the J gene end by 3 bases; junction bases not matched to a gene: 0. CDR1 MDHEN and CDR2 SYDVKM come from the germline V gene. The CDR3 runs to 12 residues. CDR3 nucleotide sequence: TGTGCCAGCAGTCAGGGGGACTATGGCTACACCTTC. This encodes CASSQGDYGYTF.

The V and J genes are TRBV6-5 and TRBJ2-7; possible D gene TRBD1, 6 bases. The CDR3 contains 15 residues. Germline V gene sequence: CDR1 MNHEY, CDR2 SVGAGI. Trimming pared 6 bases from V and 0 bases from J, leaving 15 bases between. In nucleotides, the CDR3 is TGTGCCAGCAGGCAGGGGCCTATGAGCTCCTACGAGCAGTACGTC. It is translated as CASRQGPMSSYEQYV.

The CDR3 loop is CASRARGEAYGYTF. In DNA form, the CDR3 reads TGTGCCAGCAGGGCCCGGGGAGAAGCCTATGGCTACACCTTC. The gene calls are TRBV7-2 and TRBJ1-2; D remains ambiguous. There are 14 residues in the CDR3. Germline-derived CDR1 and CDR2 are SGHTA and FQGNSA. Trimming removed 6 bases at V and 4 bases at J, with 15 bases between.

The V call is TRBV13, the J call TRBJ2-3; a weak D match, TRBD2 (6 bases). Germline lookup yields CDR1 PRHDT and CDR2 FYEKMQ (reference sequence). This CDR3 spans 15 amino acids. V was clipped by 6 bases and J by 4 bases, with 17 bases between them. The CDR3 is CASSLTGDSADTQYF. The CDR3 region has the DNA TGTGCCAGCAGTCTCACGGGAGATTCAGCAGATACGCAGTATTTT.

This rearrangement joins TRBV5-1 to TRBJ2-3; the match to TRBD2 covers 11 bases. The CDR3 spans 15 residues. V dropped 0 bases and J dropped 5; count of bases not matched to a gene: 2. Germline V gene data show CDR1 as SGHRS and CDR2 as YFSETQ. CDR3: CASSLVGLAGDTQYF. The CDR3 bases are TGCGCCAGCAGCTTGGTTGGACTAGCGGGAGATACGCAGTATTTT.